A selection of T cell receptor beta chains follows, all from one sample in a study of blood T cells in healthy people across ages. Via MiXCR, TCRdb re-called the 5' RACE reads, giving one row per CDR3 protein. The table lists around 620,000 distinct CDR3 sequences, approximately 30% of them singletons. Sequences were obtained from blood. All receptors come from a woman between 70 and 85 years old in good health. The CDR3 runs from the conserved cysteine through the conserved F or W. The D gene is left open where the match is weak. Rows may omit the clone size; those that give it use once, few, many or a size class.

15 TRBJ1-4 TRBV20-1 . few CSARDMTATNEKLFF TGCAGTGCTAGAGACATGACAGCAACTAATGAAAAACTGTTTTTT
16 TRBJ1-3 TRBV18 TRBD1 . CASSSLTGGSGNTIYF TGTGCCAGCTCATCATTAACAGGGGGCTCTGGAAACACCATATATTTT
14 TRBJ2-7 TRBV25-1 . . CASSSERVPYEQYF TGTGCCAGCAGCTCGGAGAGGGTTCCCTACGAGCAGTACTTC
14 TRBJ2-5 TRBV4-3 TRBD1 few CASSPRTGRETQYF TGCGCCAGCAGCCCCCGGACAGGGAGGGAGACCCAGTACTTC
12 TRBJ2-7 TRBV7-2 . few CASSLDSREQYF TGTGCCAGCAGTTTGGACAGTCGAGAGCAGTACTTC
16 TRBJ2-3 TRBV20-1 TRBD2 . CSARNLAGGSVDTQYF TGCAGTGCTAGAAACCTAGCGGGGGGTAGCGTAGATACGCAGTATTTT
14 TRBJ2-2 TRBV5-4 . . CASRRDVGTGELFF TGTGCCAGCCGACGGGACGTAGGCACCGGGGAGCTGTTTTTT
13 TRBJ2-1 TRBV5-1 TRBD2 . CASSWTSFNEQFF TGCGCCAGCAGCTGGACTAGCTTCAATGAGCAGTTCTTC
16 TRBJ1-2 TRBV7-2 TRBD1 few CASSPTRDRANYGYTF TGTGCCAGCAGCCCAACCCGAGACAGGGCTAACTATGGCTACACCTTC
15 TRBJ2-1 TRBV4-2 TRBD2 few CASSRGGTNDNEQFF TGTGCCAGCAGTCGCGGGGGGACCAACGACAATGAGCAGTTCTTC
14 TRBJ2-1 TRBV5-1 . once CASSSGNSYNEQFF TGCGCCAGCAGCTCGGGAAACTCATACAATGAGCAGTTCTTC
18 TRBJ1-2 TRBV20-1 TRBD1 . CSASPGQRRGYLNYGYTF TGCAGTGCTAGTCCGGGACAGAGAAGAGGGTACCTTAACTATGGCTACACCTTC
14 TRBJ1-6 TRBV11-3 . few CASSPSRGHSPLHF TGTGCCAGCAGCCCTAGTCGGGGTCATTCACCCCTCCACTTT
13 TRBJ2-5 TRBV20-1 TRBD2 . CSATSGAQETQYF TGCAGTGCCACTAGCGGGGCACAAGAGACCCAGTACTTC
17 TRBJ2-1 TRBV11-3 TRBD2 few CASSPLILAGVYNEQFF TGTGCCAGCAGCCCGCTCATACTAGCGGGGGTCTACAATGAGCAGTTCTTC
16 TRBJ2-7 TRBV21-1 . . CASSPGPFQCSYEQYF TGTGCCAGCAGCCCCGGACCGTTCCAGTGCTCCTACGAGCAGTACTTC
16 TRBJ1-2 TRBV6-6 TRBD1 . CASSYLAGGVNYGYTF TGTGCCAGCAGTTACCTGGCAGGGGGCGTAAACTATGGCTACACCTTC
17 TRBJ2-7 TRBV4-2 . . CASSQDLFGPKASEQYF TGTGCCAGCAGCCAAGATCTTTTTGGACCTAAGGCATCCGAGCAGTACTTC
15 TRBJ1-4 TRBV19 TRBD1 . CASRTAGQGTVKLFF TGTGCCAGTAGGACGGCGGGACAGGGAACAGTAAAACTGTTTTTT
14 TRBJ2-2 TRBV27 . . CASSLYGVTGELFF TGTGCCAGCAGTTTATACGGGGTCACCGGGGAGCTGTTTTTT
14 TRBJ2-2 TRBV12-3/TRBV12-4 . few CASSSAGFPGELFF TGTGCCAGCAGTTCGGCAGGTTTTCCCGGGGAGCTGTTTTTT
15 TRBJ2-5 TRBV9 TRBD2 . CASSVVAGLQETQYF TGTGCCAGCAGCGTAGTAGCGGGGCTACAAGAGACCCAGTACTTC
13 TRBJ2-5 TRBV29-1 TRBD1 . CSVPLTGGETQYF TGCAGCGTTCCCCTGACAGGGGGAGAGACCCAGTACTTC
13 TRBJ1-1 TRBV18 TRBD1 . CASSSRQGDEAFF TGTGCCAGCTCAAGTCGACAGGGAGATGAAGCTTTCTTT
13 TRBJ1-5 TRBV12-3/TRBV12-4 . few CASSTGIGQPQHF TGTGCCAGCAGTACAGGGATAGGTCAGCCCCAGCATTTT
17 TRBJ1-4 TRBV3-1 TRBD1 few CASSQGRTGFTNEKLFF TGTGCCAGCAGCCAAGGGCGGACAGGGTTTACTAATGAAAAACTGTTTTTT
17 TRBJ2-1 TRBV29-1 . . CSVEVLVSGLPTDEQFF TGCAGCGTTGAAGTACTAGTTTCGGGCCTTCCAACAGATGAGCAGTTCTTC
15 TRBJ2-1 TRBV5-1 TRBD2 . CASSASGTSYNEQFF TGCGCCAGCAGCGCCTCCGGGACTAGTTACAATGAGCAGTTCTTC
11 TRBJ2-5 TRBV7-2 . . CASSVHETQYF TGTGCCAGCAGCGTCCATGAGACCCAGTACTTC
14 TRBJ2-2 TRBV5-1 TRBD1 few CASNPTGVTGELFF TGCGCCAGCAATCCTACAGGGGTCACCGGGGAGCTGTTTTTT
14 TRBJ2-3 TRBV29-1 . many CSVDRMGSVDTQYF TGCAGCGTTGACAGGATGGGATCTGTAGATACGCAGTATTTT
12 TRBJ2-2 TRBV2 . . CASGVGPGELFF TGTGCCAGCGGGGTTGGGCCGGGGGAGCTGTTTTTT
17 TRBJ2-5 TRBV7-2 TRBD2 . CASSLSLAGGTQETRYF TGTGCCAGCAGCTTATCACTAGCGGGGGGCACACAAGAGACCCGGTACTTC
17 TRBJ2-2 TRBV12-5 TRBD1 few CASGLDRSTGDTGELFF TGTGCTAGTGGTTTGGACCGCTCGACAGGGGACACCGGGGAGCTGTTTTTT
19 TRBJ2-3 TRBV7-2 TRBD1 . CASSPSGTGYGISTDTQYF TGTGCCAGCAGCCCTAGTGGGACAGGGTATGGAATTAGCACAGATACGCAGTATTTT
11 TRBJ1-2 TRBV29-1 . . CSVQGRDGYTF TGCAGCGTACAGGGAAGGGATGGCTACACCTTC
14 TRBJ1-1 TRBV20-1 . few CSARPGILNTEAFF TGCAGTGCTAGACCGGGAATTCTGAACACTGAAGCTTTCTTT
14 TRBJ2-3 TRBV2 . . CASSEARRADTQYF TGTGCCAGCAGTGAAGCGCGGAGGGCAGATACGCAGTATTTT
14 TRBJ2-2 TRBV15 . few CATSSRQYTGELFF TGTGCCACCAGCTCTCGACAGTACACCGGGGAGCTGTTTTTT
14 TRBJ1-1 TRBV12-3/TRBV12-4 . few CASSSTGTGFEAFF TGTGCCAGCAGTTCAACAGGGACCGGTTTTGAAGCTTTCTTT
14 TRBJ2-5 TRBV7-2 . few CASSQDPVGETQYF TGTGCCAGCAGCCAGGACCCGGTGGGGGAGACCCAGTACTTC
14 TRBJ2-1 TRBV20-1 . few CSARDPRGGTEQFF TGCAGTGCTAGAGACCCTAGGGGTGGCACTGAGCAGTTCTTC
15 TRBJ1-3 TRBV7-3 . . CASSSGIHSGNTIYF TGTGCCAGCAGCTCGGGGATCCACTCTGGAAACACCATATATTTT
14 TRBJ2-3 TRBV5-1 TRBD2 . CAGSDSGGGDTQYF TGCGCCGGCAGCGATAGCGGGGGGGGAGATACGCAGTATTTT
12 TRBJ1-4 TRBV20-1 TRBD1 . CSARETGEKLFF TGCAGTGCTAGAGAGACAGGGGAAAAACTGTTTTTT
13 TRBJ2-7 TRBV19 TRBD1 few CASRNPTGVEQYF TGTGCCAGTAGGAACCCGACAGGGGTCGAGCAGTACTTC
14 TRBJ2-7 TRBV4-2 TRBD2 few CASSPGGISYEQYF TGTGCCAGCAGCCCGGGGGGTATTTCCTACGAGCAGTACTTC
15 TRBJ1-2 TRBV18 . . CASSPSTVSNYGYTF TGTGCCAGCTCACCATCGACGGTTTCTAACTATGGCTACACCTTC
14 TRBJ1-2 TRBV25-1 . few CASSDGAANYGYTF TGTGCCAGCAGTGATGGGGCAGCTAACTATGGCTACACCTTC
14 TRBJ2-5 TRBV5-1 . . CASSSNRRSETQYF TGCGCCAGCAGTTCCAACAGGAGATCAGAGACCCAGTACTTC
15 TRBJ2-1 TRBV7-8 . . CASCRQEISYNEQFF TGTGCCAGCTGCCGACAGGAGATCTCCTACAATGAGCAGTTCTTC
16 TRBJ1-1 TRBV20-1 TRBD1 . CSARDPSRQGGTEAFF TGCAGTGCTAGAGATCCCAGCAGACAGGGAGGGACTGAAGCTTTCTTT
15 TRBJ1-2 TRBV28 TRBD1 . CASRGTGASNYGYTF TGTGCCAGCAGGGGGACAGGAGCTAGTAACTATGGCTACACCTTC
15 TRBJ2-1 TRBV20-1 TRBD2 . CSARGGLAGDNEQFF TGCAGTGCTAGAGGGGGACTAGCGGGGGACAATGAGCAGTTCTTC
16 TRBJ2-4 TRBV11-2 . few CASSPGTLRTQDIQYF TGTGCCAGCAGCCCGGGGACTCTTCGAACCCAAGACATTCAGTACTTC